The source of this TCR beta chain is a study of cytomegalovirus exposure and HLA in healthy donors. With 60 Vbeta and 13 Jbeta primers, the PCR was carried out. Assay: immunoSEQ multiplex PCR; the TCRdb copy retains only in-frame clones and omits some. The sample consists of 150,000 to 200,000 clones, around 75% of them appearing once. V shed 8 bases, J shed 2 bases, and the junction held 25 bases outside the gene matches. This CDR3 region has 20 residues. The V gene's germline CDR1 is KGHSH and CDR2 LQKENI. The origin of this receptor is a woman aged 25 to 39 in good health and CMV-seronegative. This chain links TRBV18 with TRBJ2-7; TRBD2 agrees at 9 bases. Sequencing used PBMCs. The CDR3: CASRPEPTTQAGGPTYEQYF. CDR3 coding DNA: TGTGCCAGCCGTCCAGAACCTACTACGCAGGCGGGAGGGCCGACCTACGAGCAGTACTTC.